This is a list of T cell receptor beta chains from one sample in a study of cytomegalovirus exposure and HLA in healthy donors. TCRdb keeps only in-frame clones here, not all; method: immunoSEQ multiplex PCR. This repertoire shows over 130,000 clones, approximately 80% found once; its top ten account for about 6.6%. The material sequenced was PBMCs. Source of these receptors: a woman aged 40 to 50 in good health and CMV-seropositive. CDR3s include the opening cysteine and the closing phenylalanine or tryptophan. The order of the fields is D gene, J gene, clone size, V gene, CDR3 protein, CDR3 DNA. The D gene is left open where the match is weak. Part of the rows lack a size; the others show once, few, many or a class for expanded clones.

. | TRBJ1-3 | . | TRBV6-5 | CASSVGGFGNTIYF | TGTGCCAGCAGTGTCGGAGGTTTCGGAAACACCATATATTTT
. | TRBJ2-7 | . | TRBV27 | CASSRRNLDEQYF | TGTGCCAGCAGTCGGCGGAACTTAGACGAGCAGTACTTC
. | TRBJ2-5 | . | TRBV7-9 | CASSLGGLEGETQYF | TGTGCCAGCAGCTTAGGGGGACTCGAGGGAGAGACCCAGTACTTC
TRBD2 | TRBJ2-1 | . | TRBV5-1 | CASSPGLAGVDEQFF | TGCGCCAGCAGCCCGGGACTAGCGGGAGTGGATGAGCAGTTCTTC
. | TRBJ2-3 | . | TRBV10-3 | CAISESPTSDTQYF | TGTGCCATCAGTGAGTCGCCCACTTCGGATACGCAGTATTTT
. | TRBJ2-2 | once | TRBV28 | CASSLWLRVSTGELFF | TGTGCCAGCAGTTTATGGTTGAGGGTTTCAACCGGGGAGCTGTTTTTT
TRBD2 | TRBJ2-3 | . | TRBV11-2 | CASSLTSGGTDTQYF | TGTGCCAGCAGCTTAACCTCGGGGGGTACAGATACGCAGTATTTT
. | TRBJ2-6 | . | TRBV18 | CASSRGSSGANVLTF | TGTGCCAGCTCAAGGGGGAGCTCTGGGGCCAACGTCCTGACTTTC
. | TRBJ2-2 | few | TRBV6-1 | CASSLPGFTGELFF | TGTGCCAGCAGTCTTCCAGGGTTCACCGGGGAGCTGTTTTTT
TRBD2 | TRBJ2-7 | few | TRBV28 | CASSLLTSKDEQYF | TGTGCCAGCAGTTTACTGACTAGCAAGGACGAGCAGTACTTC
. | TRBJ2-2 | few | TRBV5-1 | CASSLDNPDTGELFF | TGCGCCAGCAGCTTGGACAACCCTGACACCGGGGAGCTGTTTTTT
TRBD2 | TRBJ2-1 | . | TRBV7-9 | CASSSTVASGRGNEQFF | TGTGCCAGCAGCTCCACCGTGGCTAGCGGGAGGGGCAATGAGCAGTTCTTC
. | TRBJ1-2 | . | TRBV19 | CASSILQADYGYTF | TGTGCCAGTAGTATTCTACAGGCCGACTATGGCTACACCTTC
TRBD1 | TRBJ1-1 | . | TRBV18 | CASSLRTGGASTEAFF | TGTGCCAGCTCACTAAGGACAGGGGGGGCGAGCACTGAAGCTTTCTTT
TRBD2 | TRBJ2-1 | . | TRBV9 | CASSGGLAAEEFF | TGTGCCAGCAGCGGGGGACTAGCGGCCGAGGAGTTCTTC
. | TRBJ2-3 | . | TRBV29-1 | CSVVRDTQYF | TGCAGCGTTGTTCGAGATACGCAGTATTTT
TRBD2 | TRBJ2-7 | . | TRBV7-9 | CASSEGTSGRKYEQYF | TGTGCCAGCAGCGAAGGGACTAGCGGGAGAAAGTACGAGCAGTACTTC
TRBD2 | TRBJ2-5 | . | TRBV7-6 | CASSLGRAGTREQYF | TGTGCCAGCAGCTTAGGTCGGGCAGGGACGCGGGAGCAGTACTTC
TRBD1 | TRBJ2-1 | . | TRBV5-1 | CASSLVQGYNEQFF | TGCGCCAGCAGCTTGGTACAGGGGTACAATGAGCAGTTCTTC
TRBD2 | TRBJ2-3 | few | TRBV19 | CASRPGTSGTDTQYF | TGTGCCAGTAGGCCCGGGACTAGCGGTACAGATACGCAGTATTTT
TRBD1 | TRBJ1-5 | . | TRBV5-6 | CASSLAGGVGQPQHF | TGTGCCAGCAGCTTGGCAGGGGGCGTGGGTCAGCCCCAGCATTTT
. | TRBJ2-5 | . | TRBV6-1 | CASSPSYISQETQYF | TGTGCCAGCAGTCCCAGTTACATCTCCCAAGAGACCCAGTACTTC
TRBD2 | TRBJ2-2 | . | TRBV2 | CASRAGTKKGGLAPYTGELFF | TGTGCCAGCAGAGCCGGGACAAAAAAAGGGGGACTAGCGCCATATACCGGGGAGCTGTTTTTT
TRBD2 | TRBJ2-5 | . | TRBV6-5 | CASKPGLAEETQYF | TGTGCCAGCAAACCGGGACTAGCGGAAGAGACCCAGTACTTC
. | TRBJ2-5 | . | TRBV25-1 | CASSPGRREGETQYF | TGTGCCAGCAGCCCCGGCCGCAGGGAAGGAGAGACCCAGTACTTC
TRBD1 | TRBJ1-3 | . | TRBV15 | CATRQGYSGNTIYF | TGTGCCACCAGACAGGGGTACTCTGGAAACACCATATATTTT
TRBD1 | TRBJ1-5 | . | TRBV7-9 | CSSSSTGAGNQPQHF | TGTTCCAGCAGCTCAACAGGGGCAGGCAATCAGCCCCAGCATTTT
. | TRBJ2-2 | . | TRBV5-1 | CASSLDPASAGELFF | TGCGCCAGCAGCTTGGACCCGGCTAGCGCCGGGGAGCTGTTTTTT
. | TRBJ1-1 | . | TRBV5-6 | CASSRDNTEAFF | TGTGCCAGCAGCCGGGATAACACTGAAGCTTTCTTT
. | TRBJ2-7 | few | TRBV30 | CAWSGASYEQYF | TGTGCCTGGAGCGGAGCCTCCTACGAGCAGTACTTC
TRBD2 | TRBJ2-5 | . | TRBV4-2 | CASSHVTSGIETQYF | TGTGCCAGCAGCCATGTGACTAGCGGGATTGAGACCCAGTACTTC
. | TRBJ1-1 | . | TRBV5-4 | CASQGGVGNTEAFF | TGTGCCAGCCAGGGTGGGGTGGGGAACACTGAAGCTTTCTTT
TRBD1 | TRBJ1-1 | . | TRBV5-1 | CASSLTGDTEAFF | TGCGCCAGCAGCTTGACAGGGGACACTGAAGCTTTCTTT
. | TRBJ2-2 | . | TRBV30 | CAWSSFNTGELFF | TGTGCCTGGAGCTCTTTCAACACCGGGGAGCTGTTTTTT
. | TRBJ2-3 | . | TRBV4-1 | CASSQVPGTDTQYF | TGCGCCAGCAGCCAAGTTCCGGGGACAGATACGCAGTATTTT
. | TRBJ2-1 | . | TRBV7-2 | CASSLSNNLGEFF | TGTGCCAGCAGCTTATCGAACAACCTAGGGGAGTTCTTC
. | TRBJ2-2 | . | TRBV5-1 | CASSLGTRADDTGELFF | TGCGCCAGCAGCTTGGGGACTCGAGCGGATGACACCGGGGAGCTGTTTTTT
TRBD1 | TRBJ1-1 | . | TRBV28 | CASSLFPGQGSRSVGSLEAFF | TGTGCCAGCAGTTTGTTTCCGGGACAGGGAAGCAGATCGGTGGGGTCCTTAGAAGCTTTCTTT
TRBD1 | TRBJ2-4 | . | TRBV10-3 | CAISEGTGEGKNIQYF | TGTGCCATCAGTGAGGGGACAGGGGAGGGCAAAAACATTCAGTACTTC
TRBD1 | TRBJ1-2 | . | TRBV28 | CASSFGRGYGYTF | TGTGCCAGCAGTTTCGGCAGGGGGTATGGCTACACCTTC
. | TRBJ2-7 | once | TRBV6-5 | CASRFTAGDSYEQYF | TGTGCCAGCAGGTTTACGGCAGGGGATTCCTACGAGCAGTACTTC